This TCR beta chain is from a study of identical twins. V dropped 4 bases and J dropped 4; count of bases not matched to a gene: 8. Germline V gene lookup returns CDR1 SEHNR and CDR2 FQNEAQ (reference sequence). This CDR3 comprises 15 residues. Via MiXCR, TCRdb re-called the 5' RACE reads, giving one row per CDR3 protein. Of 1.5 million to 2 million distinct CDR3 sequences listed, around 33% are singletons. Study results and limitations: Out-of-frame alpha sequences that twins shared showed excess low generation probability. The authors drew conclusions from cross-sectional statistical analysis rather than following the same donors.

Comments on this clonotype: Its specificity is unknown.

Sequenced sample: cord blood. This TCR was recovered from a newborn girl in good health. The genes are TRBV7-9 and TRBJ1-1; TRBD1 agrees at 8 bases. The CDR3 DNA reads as TGTGCCAGCAGCTCGAAGACAGGGGTAGGCACTGAAGCTTTCTTT. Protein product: CASSSKTGVGTEAFF. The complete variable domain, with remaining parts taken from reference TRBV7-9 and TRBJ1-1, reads DTGVSQNPRHKITKRGQNVTFRCDPISEHNRLYWYRQTLGQGPEFLTYFQNEAQLEKSRLLSDRFSAERPKGSFSTLEIQRTEQGDSAMYLCASSSKTGVGTEAFFGQGTRLTVV.